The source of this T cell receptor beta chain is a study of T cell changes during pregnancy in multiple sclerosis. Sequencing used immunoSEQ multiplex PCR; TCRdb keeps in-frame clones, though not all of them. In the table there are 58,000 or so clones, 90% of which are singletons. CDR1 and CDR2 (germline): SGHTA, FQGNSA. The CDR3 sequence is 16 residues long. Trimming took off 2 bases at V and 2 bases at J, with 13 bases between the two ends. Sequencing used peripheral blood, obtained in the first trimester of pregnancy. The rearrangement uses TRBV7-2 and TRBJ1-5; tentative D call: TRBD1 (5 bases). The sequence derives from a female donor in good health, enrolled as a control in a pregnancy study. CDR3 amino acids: CASSLMTSGGNQPQHF. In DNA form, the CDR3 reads TGTGCCAGCAGCTTAATGACGTCGGGGGGCAATCAGCCCCAGCATTTT. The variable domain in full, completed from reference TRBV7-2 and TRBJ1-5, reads GAGVSQSPSNKVTEKGKDVELRCDPISGHTALYWYRQSLGQGLEFLIYFQGNSAPDKSGLPSDRFSAERTGGSVSTLTIQRTQQEDSAVYLCASSLMTSGGNQPQHFGDGTRLSIL.